One sample yielded the 5 T cell receptor beta chains listed below, sequenced in a study of T-cell reconstitution after alpha-beta-depleted transplantation in children. Unique molecular identifiers featured in how the TCRbeta library was prepared. TCRdb analysed the PCR reads with MiXCR anew, one entry per CDR3 protein. The top ten hold less than 2.5% of the sample, which has some 520,000 distinct CDR3 sequences, 30% to 35% seen once. Sequenced here: PBMCs from the stem cell graft donor, sampled from the stem cell graft. These TCRs come from a human donor who donated a stem cell graft to a child with aplastic anemia.

The DNA for the CDR3 is TGTGCCAGCAGCCAAGAGGAAATGCTAGCGGGAGTCTACGAGCAGTACTTC. It is translated as CASSQEEMLAGVYEQYF. The V and J genes are TRBV4-2 and TRBJ2-7, with 10 bases aligning to TRBD2. With 0 bases clipped from V and 3 bases from J, the junction kept 8 bases outside the gene matches. This CDR3 contains 17 residues. The V gene's germline CDR1 is LGHNA and CDR2 YNFKEQ.

This clonotype was counted only a few times. This chain connects TRBV29-1 to TRBJ1-1, with TRBD1 matching over 7 bases. The junction had 13 bases not matched to a gene; V was cut back by 6 bases and J by 0 bases. The CDR3 consists of 16 residues. Germline assignment: CDR1 SQVTM and CDR2 ANQGSEA. The CDR3 reads CSVGPPHRGMNTEAFF. CDR3 in DNA: TGCAGCGTCGGGCCCCCCCACAGGGGAATGAACACTGAAGCTTTCTTT.

The chain recombines TRBV7-9 with TRBJ1-2, with TRBD1 identical over 8 bases. CDR1 is SEHNR, CDR2 FQNEAQ, per germline (reference sequence). V was pared by 3 bases and J by 8 bases, with 5 bases of the junction left unmatched. CDR3 length: 13 residues. CDR3 in amino acids: CASSFEGTGGYTF. CDR3 coding DNA: TGTGCCAGCAGCTTTGAGGGGACAGGCGGCTACACCTTC.

This clonotype turned up a few times. The chain carries TRBV24-1 and TRBJ2-7; D is possibly TRBD1 (5 bases). The CDR3 runs 15 residues. Germline V CDR1 and CDR2: KGHDR, SFDVKD. V lost 2 bases and J 1 base, leaving 11 bases between the germline ends. CDR3 in DNA: TGTGCCACCAGTGATTCAGGGTCCCAATCCTACGAGCAGTACTTC. It yields the protein CATSDSGSQSYEQYF.

The chain recombines TRBV27 with TRBJ2-1; D is ambiguous. The CDR3 runs to 13 residues. V dropped 1 base and J dropped 3 bases, with 4 bases sitting between them. Germline CDR1 and CDR2: MNHEY and SMNVEV (reference sequence). The CDR3 DNA reads as TGTGCCAGCAGTTTATACCGCTACAATGAGCAGTTCTTC. It translates to CASSLYRYNEQFF.